The 30 T cell receptor beta chains below come from one sample, sequenced in a study of patients and donors after allogeneic stem cell transplantation. TCRdb analysed the RT-PCR reads with MiXCR anew, one entry per CDR3 protein. The sample includes some 200,000 distinct CDR3 sequences, more than 35% seen only once; the top ten take 25% to 35%. The specimen sequenced was blood, either unsorted or a sorted T cell fraction (not recorded which). The origin of the receptors is a human donor who was either an allogeneic HSCT recipient or a stem cell or donor lymphocyte infusion donor (not recorded which). It is not recorded whose cells these are; they may come from a transplant donor.

This clonotype occurred a few times. The rearrangement uses TRBV6-5 and TRBJ1-5, with D uncertain. The CDR3 has 13 amino acids. Germline-derived CDR1 and CDR2 are MNHEY and SVGAGI. V shed 8 bases and J shed 5 bases, with 13 bases lying between them. CDR3 residues: CASGILGDQPQHF. Written as DNA, the CDR3 is TGTGCCAGCGGGATCCTAGGAGATCAGCCCCAGCATTTT.

This clonotype has just a few counts. The chain carries TRBV12-3 or TRBV12-4 and TRBJ1-2, with D perhaps matching TRBD1 (5 bases). This CDR3 comprises 13 residues. V shed 4 bases and J shed 3 bases, with 9 bases lying between them. CDR3: CASSSGAYYGYTF. The CDR3 region has the DNA TGTGCCAGCAGTTCCGGGGCCTACTATGGCTACACCTTC.

V usage is TRBV28 and J usage is TRBJ2-6, with D possibly TRBD1 on 6 matching bases. Germline V CDR1 and CDR2: MDHEN, SYDVKM. The CDR3 is made up of 20 amino acids. V was trimmed by 6 bases and J by 2 bases, leaving 26 bases between them. In DNA, the CDR3 is TGTGCCAGCAGCCTTATTGCAGGGGTGGATATATGGACTGGGGCCAACGTCCTGACTTTC. Amino acids: CASSLIAGVDIWTGANVLTF. Together with reference TRBV28 and TRBJ2-6, the CDR3 gives the full variable domain: DVKVTQSSRYLVKRTGEKVFLECVQDMDHENMFWYRQDPGLGLRLIYFSYDVKMKEKGDIPEGYSVSREKKERFSLILESASTNQTSMYLCASSLIAGVDIWTGANVLTFGAGSRLTVL.

This clonotype was detected a few times. The gene calls are TRBV13 and TRBJ1-4, with TRBD1 matching 7 bases. CDR1 and CDR2 from the germline V gene are PRHDT and FYEKMQ (reference sequence). The CDR3 totals 14 residues. V was pared by 5 bases and J by 8 bases, with 8 bases of the junction left unmatched. This CDR3 is CASSPGWDSEKLFF. The CDR3 DNA is TGTGCCAGCAGCCCCGGGTGGGACAGCGAAAAACTGTTTTTT.

This clonotype was seen a few times. This chain links TRBV29-1 with TRBJ2-3, with TRBD2 matching over 7 bases. There are 14 residues in the CDR3. V shed 6 bases and J 2 bases; nucleotides not matched to a gene: 8. From germline, CDR1 is SQVTM and CDR2 ANQGSEA. The CDR3 here is CSVQTSKNTDTQYF. The CDR3 nucleotides are TGCAGCGTACAGACTAGCAAAAACACAGATACGCAGTATTTT.

The rearrangement links TRBV12-3 or TRBV12-4 to TRBJ1-5; no definite D call. This CDR3 has 15 amino acids. The V end lost 5 bases, the J end lost 11 bases, and 22 bases lay between the germline ends. The CDR3 is CASSPSDTVSQAQHF. The CDR3 nucleotides are TGTGCCAGCAGTCCCTCTGACACAGTAAGTCAAGCCCAGCATTTT.

There are a few counts of this clonotype. The CDR3 nucleotides are TGCGCCAGCAGCCAAGATCGGAACCTCTACTATGGCTACACCTTC. It encodes CASSQDRNLYYGYTF. The gene calls are TRBV4-3 and TRBJ1-2; no firm D call. V was cut by 0 bases and J by 3 bases, with 11 bases left in between. The germline CDR1 and CDR2 sequences are LGHNA and YSLEER. This CDR3 comprises 15 residues.

This chain links TRBV12-3 or TRBV12-4 with TRBJ1-3, with D uncertain. V was clipped by 7 bases and J by 2 bases, with 6 bases between them. CDR3 length: 12 amino acids. The CDR3 region has the DNA TGTGCCAGCACTTATACTGGAAACACCATATATTTT. The encoded protein is CASTYTGNTIYF.

This clonotype has just a few counts. The chain employs TRBV3-1 and TRBJ1-1, with D tentatively TRBD1 (5 bases). Germline V CDR1 and CDR2: LGHDT, YNNKEL (reference sequence). The V end was cut by 1 base, the J end by 4 bases, with 10 bases between. This CDR3 region has 14 residues. The CDR3 DNA sequence: TGTGCCAGCAGCCAAGTAAAAGGGACCACTGAAGCTTTCTTT. It encodes CASSQVKGTTEAFF. Full variable domain (missing parts from reference TRBV3-1 and TRBJ1-1): DTAVSQTPKYLVTQMGNDKSIKCEQNLGHDTMYWYKQDSKKFLKIMFSYNNKELIINETVPNRFSPKSPDKAHLNLHINSLELGDSAVYFCASSQVKGTTEAFFGQGTRLTVV.

The chain combines TRBV29-1 with TRBJ2-1; 7 positions agree with TRBD2. Trimming took 7 bases from V and 3 from J; bases not matched to a gene: 6. Per the germline V gene, CDR1 is SQVTM and CDR2 is ANQGSEA. CDR3 length equals 13 residues. CDR3 loop: CSAAGLFYNEQFF. CDR3 DNA: TGCAGCGCGGCGGGACTATTCTACAATGAGCAGTTCTTC.

The chain recombines TRBV7-9 with TRBJ2-3; D is possibly TRBD1 or TRBD2 (5 bases each). There are 16 residues in the CDR3. Trimming cost V 5 bases and J 1 base, with 16 bases left between them. The germline V gene has CDR1 SEHNR and CDR2 FQNEAQ (reference sequence). CDR3 sequence: CASSPGPLPGTDTQYF. CDR3 nucleotide sequence: TGTGCCAGCAGCCCGGGACCGCTTCCGGGCACAGATACGCAGTATTTT.

This clonotype was counted only a few times. The chain is built from TRBV5-4 and TRBJ2-5; D gene ambiguous. Germline V CDR1 and CDR2: SGHNT, YYREEE (reference sequence). Trimming stripped 3 bases from V and 2 bases from J, with 8 bases between. The CDR3 extends over 13 amino acids. Written as DNA, the CDR3 is TGTGCCAGCAGCTCGGCCCTTCAAGAGACCCAGTACTTC. Its protein is CASSSALQETQYF. The variable domain in full, with the rest retrieved from reference TRBV5-4 and TRBJ2-5, is ETGVTQSPTHLIKTRGQQVTLRCSSQSGHNTVSWYQQALGQGPQFIFQYYREEENGRGNFPPRFSGLQFPNYSSELNVNALELDDSALYLCASSSALQETQYFGPGTRLLVL.

The gene calls are TRBV2 and TRBJ2-7, with 8 bases lining up with TRBD2. J was trimmed by 2 bases and V by 6 bases; bases with no gene match: 6. The CDR3 is made up of 14 amino acids. Per germline, CDR1 SNHLY and CDR2 FYNNEI. The CDR3 bases are TGTGCCAGCAGCAGCGGGAGTACGCCCTACGAGCAGTACTTC. This sequence encodes CASSSGSTPYEQYF.

This clonotype showed up just a few times. V usage is TRBV13 and J usage is TRBJ1-2; 8 nucleotides agree with TRBD1. Germline trimming cut 5 bases from V and 0 bases from J; bases unmatched to any gene: 5. From germline, CDR1 is PRHDT and CDR2 FYEKMQ (reference sequence). The CDR3 runs 15 residues. The CDR3 protein is CASSPGTGANYGYTF. CDR3 sequence (DNA): TGTGCCAGCAGCCCAGGGACAGGAGCTAACTATGGCTACACCTTC.

The rearrangement links TRBV6-5 to TRBJ2-2; no definite D call. Trimming removed 4 bases from V and 3 bases from J, with 12 bases in between. Germline values: CDR1 MNHEY, CDR2 SVGAGI. This CDR3 is built from 15 residues. DNA of the CDR3: TGTGCCAGCAGTTTAAGTTTTTCTTACACCGGGGAGCTGTTTTTT. It is translated as CASSLSFSYTGELFF.

The V gene is TRBV5-1, the J gene TRBJ2-3, with D hard to call. CDR1 and CDR2 (germline): SGHRS, YFSETQ. The V end lost 4 bases, the J end lost 12 bases, and 15 bases lay between the germline ends. This CDR3 region has 12 residues. In DNA, the CDR3 is TGCGCCAGCAGCCCCATGGACCTGTTCCAGTATTTT. The encoded protein is CASSPMDLFQYF.

This clonotype was detected only a few times. The chain joins TRBV12-3 or TRBV12-4 to TRBJ2-1; D is unclear. Trimming shortened V by 2 bases and J by 0 bases, and 14 bases separated the two germline ends. This CDR3 has 17 residues. DNA for the CDR3: TGTGCCAGCAGTTTAAGAACCTTGACCAGCTCCTACAATGAGCAGTTCTTC. This translates into CASSLRTLTSSYNEQFF.

In this sample, this clonotype turned up a few times. The V call is TRBV12-3 or TRBV12-4, the J call TRBJ1-5; possibly TRBD1 for D (6 bases). V shed 5 bases and J shed 2 bases, with 13 bases lying between them. The CDR3 is 15 amino acids. This chain's CDR3 is CASSLPGVRNQPQHF. The CDR3 nucleotides are TGTGCCAGCAGTCTCCCAGGGGTGCGCAATCAGCCCCAGCATTTT.

Turning to this clonotype: At one of its ends the junction is not consistent with the germline gene, which may arise from a read error. The J gene is TRBJ1-1, the V gene TRBV20-1, with D uncertain. Germline CDR1 reads DFQATT; CDR2 reads SNEGSKA (reference sequence). The CDR3 has 13 amino acids. The CDR3 here is CSGRDLGNTEAFF. The CDR3 coding sequence is TGCAGTGGTAGAGATTTAGGGAACACTGAAGCTTTCTTT.

This clonotype turned up a few times. V is TRBV5-1 and J is TRBJ1-2; D call uncertain. V gave up 0 bases and J gave up 2 bases, with 11 bases separating them. The CDR3 runs 15 residues. Germline CDR1 SGHRS, CDR2 YFSETQ. For the CDR3, the DNA is TGCGCCAGCAGCTTGGAGGCAGCCTTCAACTATGGCTACACCTTC. Residues: CASSLEAAFNYGYTF.

This sequence joins TRBV30 and TRBJ1-5; no reliable D call. The CDR3 is 14 residues long. With 3 bases removed from V and 2 bases from J, the gap between germline ends came to 11 bases. Germline lookup yields CDR1 GTSNPN and CDR2 SVGIG (reference sequence). The CDR3 region has the DNA TGTGCCTGGAGCGCCTCGAGTGGCAATCAGCCCCAGCATTTT. It yields the protein CAWSASSGNQPQHF.

This clonotype appeared a few times. The chain carries TRBV27 and TRBJ1-1; a weak D match, TRBD1 (5 bases). This CDR3 spans 14 amino acids. Trimming removed 4 bases at V and 1 base at J, with 10 bases between. Germline-derived CDR1 and CDR2 are MNHEY and SMNVEV (reference sequence). The CDR3 spells CASSSGLKNTEAFF. The CDR3, as DNA: TGTGCCAGCAGTTCGGGACTGAAGAACACTGAAGCTTTCTTT.

This clonotype was found a few times. The chain uses TRBV6-5 and TRBJ1-1; D might be TRBD1 (5 bases). CDR3 length: 15 residues. Germline CDR1 and CDR2: MNHEY and SVGAGI. V dropped 6 bases and J dropped 4 bases, with 18 bases sitting between them. CDR3 DNA sequence: TGTGCCAGCAGGCCCCTTACAGTTGGGGCCACTGAAGCTTTCTTT. As protein: CASRPLTVGATEAFF.

This clonotype turned up a few times. The chain recombines TRBV13 with TRBJ1-1; 7 nucleotides match TRBD1. Per germline, CDR1 PRHDT and CDR2 FYEKMQ (reference sequence). V gave up 3 bases and J gave up 4 bases; unmatched junction bases: 8. This CDR3 region has 15 residues. The CDR3: CASSFRQGMGTEAFF. In DNA form, the CDR3 reads TGTGCCAGCAGCTTCCGACAGGGTATGGGCACTGAAGCTTTCTTT.

V usage is TRBV19 and J usage is TRBJ2-1; D not resolved. Trimming stripped 3 bases from V and 3 bases from J, with 6 bases between. CDR1 is LNHDA and CDR2 is SQIVND in the germline V gene (reference sequence). The CDR3 is made up of 13 amino acids. In DNA, the CDR3 is TGTGCCAGTAGTATCGGGCACTACAATGAGCAGTTCTTC. Translated: CASSIGHYNEQFF.

The V call is TRBV14, the J call TRBJ1-1, with TRBD1 identical over 7 bases. Trimming cost V 2 bases and J 5 bases; bases outside gene matches: 11. Per the germline V gene, CDR1 is SGHDN and CDR2 is FVKESK. The length of the CDR3 is 16 residues. The CDR3 DNA follows: TGTGCCAGCAGCCAAACAGGGGTGCCTTCAATGACTGAAGCTTTCTTT. The encoded protein is CASSQTGVPSMTEAFF.

The chain combines TRBV4-1 with TRBJ2-7, with 12 bases aligning to TRBD1. Germline CDR1 and CDR2: MGHRA and YSYEKL. The CDR3 runs 17 residues. Trimming at V came to 2 bases and at J to 7 bases, leaving 12 bases not matched to a gene. CDR3 sequence: CASSQTIPGQGAREQYF. CDR3 in DNA: TGCGCCAGCAGCCAAACCATACCGGGACAGGGGGCGCGAGAGCAGTACTTC.

For the CDR3, the DNA is TGCGCCAGCAGCCCCCACCTAGCGGGGCTAGGTTACAATGAGCAGTTCTTC. Amino acid sequence: CASSPHLAGLGYNEQFF. This chain uses TRBV4-3 with TRBJ2-1; 9 nucleotides match TRBD2. This CDR3 is built from 17 residues. V lost 4 bases, J lost 4 bases, and 11 bases stayed unmatched. Germline V gene data show CDR1 as LGHNA and CDR2 as YSLEER.

This clonotype was seen only a few times. The rearrangement uses TRBV9 and TRBJ1-3; 8 bases are a match to TRBD1. The junction had 5 bases not matched to a gene; V was cut back by 2 bases and J by 4 bases. The CDR3 sequence is 15 residues long. Germline lookup yields CDR1 SGDLS and CDR2 YYNGEE. As DNA, the CDR3 is TGTGCCAGCAGCGTCGACAGGGGATCAGGAAACACCATATATTTT. Protein sequence: CASSVDRGSGNTIYF.

In its sample, this clonotype was seen a few times. The V gene is TRBV7-2, the J gene TRBJ2-3, with D tentatively TRBD2 (5 bases). The CDR3 has 16 residues. The germline V and J ends were trimmed by 7 bases and 3 bases, with 20 bases remaining between them. CDR1 and CDR2 from the germline V gene are SGHTA and FQGNSA. The DNA for the CDR3 is TGTGCCAGCACCATATCGGGAAACGGCGGGACAGATACGCAGTATTTT. Protein product: CASTISGNGGTDTQYF.